These 15 T cell receptor beta chains were all obtained from the same sample, sequenced in a study of TIL therapy for anti-PD-1-resistant metastatic lung cancer. As to time point: pre-treatment sample, taken before nivolumab and TIL therapy. Most excised metastases sampled were pleural nodules or supraclavicular lymph nodes. The immunoSEQ assay was v3. TCRdb's copy holds only in-frame clones and misses some; the assay was immunoSEQ multiplex PCR. The sample lists some 13,000 clones, 66% seen once, with roughly 10% in the top ten. The input for sequencing was tumor tissue, taken at baseline. The receptors stem from a woman between 30 and 85 years old with non-small cell lung cancer.

The chain links TRBV5-1 to TRBJ2-2; D is ambiguous. V lost 2 bases, J lost 9 bases, and 17 bases lay in between. Per germline, CDR1 SGHRS and CDR2 YFSETQ. The CDR3 contains 15 residues. In DNA form, the CDR3 reads TGCGCCAGCAGCTTACTTGCTTCACCACAACGGGAGCTGTTTTTT. Residues: CASSLLASPQRELFF. Full variable domain (outside the CDR3, taken from reference TRBV5-1 and TRBJ2-2): KAGVTQTPRYLIKTRGQQVTLSCSPISGHRSVSWYQQTPGQGLQFLFEYFSETQRNKGNFPGRFSGRQFSNSRSEMNVSTLELGDSALYLCASSLLASPQRELFFGEGSRLTVL.

V and J are TRBV4-1 and TRBJ2-3; TRBD2 agrees at 12 bases. Germline-derived CDR1 and CDR2 are MGHRA and YSYEKL. The CDR3 is made up of 15 amino acids. J was trimmed by 4 bases and V by 4 bases; bases with no gene match: 3. CDR3 in amino acids: CASSPSGRVADTQYF. The CDR3 region has the DNA TGCGCCAGCAGCCCTAGCGGGAGGGTGGCAGATACGCAGTATTTT.

The V and J genes are TRBV28 and TRBJ2-3; D not certain. The CDR3 extends over 15 amino acids. V gave up 2 bases and J gave up 0 bases, with 9 bases separating them. CDR1 MDHEN and CDR2 SYDVKM come from the germline V gene. The CDR3 loop reads CASSLVLGSTDTQYF. In DNA, the CDR3 is TGTGCCAGCAGTTTAGTTCTGGGTAGCACAGATACGCAGTATTTT.

V usage is TRBV19 and J usage is TRBJ1-4, with D tentatively TRBD1 (5 bases). The V end lost 3 bases, the J end lost 4 bases, and 9 bases lay between the germline ends. Germline V gene data show CDR1 as LNHDA and CDR2 as SQIVND (reference sequence). The CDR3 has 14 residues. The CDR3 reads CASSMRGYNEKLFF. The CDR3, as DNA: TGTGCCAGTAGTATGAGGGGTTATAATGAAAAACTGTTTTTT.

With respect to this clone: The identical CDR3 is also encoded by other nucleotide sequences in the sample. The chain combines TRBV7-2 with TRBJ2-2; 8 bases fit TRBD1. CDR1 SGHTA and CDR2 FQGNSA come from the germline V gene. The CDR3 is 16 residues long. V was clipped by 5 bases and J by 0 bases; unmatched bases: 5. The CDR3 sequence is CASSLGTGPNTGELFF. In DNA form, the CDR3 reads TGTGCCAGCAGCCTAGGGACAGGCCCGAACACCGGGGAGCTGTTTTTT.

This chain uses TRBV19 with TRBJ2-3, with D possibly being TRBD1 (6 bases). The CDR3 has 15 amino acids. V was clipped by 1 base and J by 1 base, with 9 bases between them. Germline V lookup: CDR1 LNHDA, CDR2 SQIVND (reference sequence). The CDR3 region has the DNA TGTGCCAGTAGTATAGGGGGGCAGGGCACAGATACGCAGTATTTT. It codes for CASSIGGQGTDTQYF.

The sample holds a few counts of this clone. The V and J genes are TRBV2 and TRBJ1-2; D unresolved. The CDR3 is 13 amino acids. Germline CDR1 reads SNHLY; CDR2 reads FYNNEI. Trimming left V 6 bases short and J 4 bases short, with 12 bases between. DNA of the CDR3: TGTGCCAGCAGAGACTCGGGCTTCTATGGCTACACCTTC. Translating gives CASRDSGFYGYTF. The full variable domain, in which reference TRBV2 and TRBJ1-2 provide the parts outside the CDR3, is EPEVTQTPSHQVTQMGQEVILRCVPISNHLYFYWYRQILGQKVEFLVSFYNNEISEKSEIFDDQFSVERPDGSNFTLKIRSTKLEDSAMYFCASRDSGFYGYTFGSGTRLTVV.

There are a few counts of this clone. The chain uses TRBV15 and TRBJ2-1; 12 bases map to TRBD2. There are 18 residues in the CDR3. V was clipped by 1 base and J by 3 bases; unmatched bases: 7. Germline V CDR1 and CDR2: LNHNV, YYDKDF (reference sequence). The chain's CDR3 is CATSRALAGGLIYNEQFF. The CDR3 region has the DNA TGTGCCACCAGCAGAGCTCTAGCGGGAGGGCTAATCTACAATGAGCAGTTCTTC.

This clone was detected a few times. This chain links TRBV19 with TRBJ1-5; maybe TRBD1 (5 bases). The V gene's germline CDR1 is LNHDA and CDR2 SQIVND (reference sequence). Trimming took off 6 bases at V and 0 bases at J, with 12 bases between the two ends. The CDR3 spans 15 residues. Written as DNA, the CDR3 is TGTGCCAGTAGATTCCGACAGAGTAGCAATCAGCCCCAGCATTTT. This sequence encodes CASRFRQSSNQPQHF.

This clone occurred a few times. The chain has TRBV4-1 and TRBJ1-1; D is unclear. The length of the CDR3 is 14 residues. The V end was cut by 6 bases, the J end by 2 bases, with 13 bases between. CDR1 MGHRA and CDR2 YSYEKL come from the germline V gene. The CDR3 sequence is CASSLRSGNTEAFF. The CDR3 DNA follows: TGCGCCAGCAGTCTCCGATCGGGTAACACTGAAGCTTTCTTT.

This clone was counted between two and nine times. This chain uses TRBV30 with TRBJ1-1; 7 positions agree with TRBD1. Germline CDR1 and CDR2: GTSNPN and SVGIG (reference sequence). The ends lost 4 bases at V and 1 base at J; junction bases unmatched: 9. The CDR3 sequence is 15 residues long. The CDR3 region has the DNA TGTGCCTGGACCTCCTACAGGGGAAGGAACACTGAAGCTTTCTTT. Translation gives CAWTSYRGRNTEAFF.

The chain is built from TRBV10-2 and TRBJ1-5, with 9 bases fitting TRBD1. CDR1 is WSHSY, CDR2 SAAADI, per germline. V trimming: 5 bases; J trimming: 5 bases; junction bases outside the gene matches: 7. This CDR3 has 15 amino acids. The CDR3 DNA is TGCGCCAGCAGTAGCCCGGACAGGGGTGATCAGCCCCAGCATTTT. Its translation: CASSSPDRGDQPQHF.

The rearrangement joins TRBV18 to TRBJ2-6, with D hard to call. Germline values: CDR1 KGHSH, CDR2 LQKENI. V lost 3 bases and J lost 4, with 19 bases in between. CDR3 length: 18 amino acids. CDR3 region: CASSPLRAPGFGANVLTF. CDR3 nucleotides: TGTGCCAGCTCACCGCTAAGGGCACCGGGTTTCGGGGCCAACGTCCTGACTTTC.

The chain joins TRBV4-1 to TRBJ1-1, with 9 nucleotides matching TRBD1. Germline assignment: CDR1 MGHRA and CDR2 YSYEKL. The CDR3 runs 18 residues. V shed 5 bases, J shed 1 base, and the junction held 14 bases outside the gene matches. Written as DNA, the CDR3 is TGCGCCAGCAGCTCCTCCACAGGGGGCGCACGGGGGAACACTGAAGCTTTCTTT. As protein: CASSSSTGGARGNTEAFF.

This clone has a single count. The chain employs TRBV9 and TRBJ2-2; 8 positions match TRBD2. CDR3 length equals 16 residues. V dropped 4 bases and J dropped 5; count of bases not matched to a gene: 10. Per the germline V gene, CDR1 is SGDLS and CDR2 is YYNGEE. The CDR3 DNA sequence: TGTGCCAGCAGCCCCCCGTGGTCTAGCGGGACCGGGGAGCTGTTTTTT. Translating it yields CASSPPWSSGTGELFF.